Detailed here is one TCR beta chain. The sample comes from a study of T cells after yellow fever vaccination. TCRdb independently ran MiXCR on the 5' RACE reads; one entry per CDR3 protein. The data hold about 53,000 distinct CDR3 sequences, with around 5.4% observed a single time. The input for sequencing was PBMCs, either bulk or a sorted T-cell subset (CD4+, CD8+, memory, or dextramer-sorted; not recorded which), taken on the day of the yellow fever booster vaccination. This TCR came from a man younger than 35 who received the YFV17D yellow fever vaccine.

Here the CDR3 reads CASGQSLYGYTF. Written as DNA, the CDR3 is TGTGCCAGCGGACAGTCTCTCTATGGCTACACCTTC. The chain uses TRBV6-2 or TRBV6-3 and TRBJ1-2; TRBD1 might be the D (6 bases). Trimming took 8 bases from V and 4 from J, leaving 11 bases between them. Germline CDR1 and CDR2: MNHEY and SVGEGT. The CDR3 spans 12 residues.